Here is one T cell receptor (beta chain) with its context. Its matching antigen is unknown. The length of the CDR3 is 15 residues. The ends were cut back, 1 base at V and 4 bases at J, with 11 bases in the middle. Germline V CDR1 and CDR2: LNHDA, SQIVND (reference sequence). These data originate in a study of cytomegalovirus exposure and HLA in healthy donors. Whole-study context: Most donors, around 81% of roughly 400 genotyped, fell in the Caucasian-associated ancestry cluster. Study results and limitations: CMV serostatus was the sole immune exposure data available. Being productive about 87% or about 30% of the time was typical of most TCR beta V segments in an earlier analysis.

In the PCR, 60 Vbeta and 13 Jbeta primers were used. Generated by immunoSEQ multiplex PCR, the TCRdb table keeps only in-frame clones and is missing some. The sample holds 180,000 or so clones; 60% to 85% are singletons and the top ten take just under 3%. The V gene is TRBV19, the J gene TRBJ2-1, with D possibly TRBD2 on 6 matching bases. The sequence derives from a male donor in good health and CMV-seronegative. Sequenced input: PBMCs. The CDR3 region has the DNA TGTGCCAGTAGTATAGCGGGAGATACATACAATGAGCAGTTCTTC. Translating gives CASSIAGDTYNEQFF. The complete variable domain, with remaining parts taken from reference TRBV19 and TRBJ2-1, reads DGGITQSPKYLFRKEGQNVTLSCEQNLNHDAMYWYRQDPGQGLRLIYYSQIVNDFQKGDIAEGYSVSREKKESFPLTVTSAQKNPTAFYLCASSIAGDTYNEQFFGPGTRLTVL.